This T cell receptor (beta chain) stems from a study of shared clonotypes between healthy human individuals. Whole-study results and caveats: Among the subsets, naive ones generally showed larger estimated richness than memory ones. Generation probabilities were higher for clonotypes shared across all four sorted-subset donors than for unshared ones.

Of note for this clone: What it binds is not known.

CD4+ cells underwent separation, giving CD45RA+ naive and CD45RA-negative memory subsets. The CDR3 runs to 17 residues. Germline V gene data show CDR1 as LGHNA and CDR2 as YNFKEQ. Every subset had its genomic DNA shared out evenly among several immunoSEQ plates. Data came from immunoSEQ multiplex PCR; TCRdb stores just in-frame clones and leaves some out. The data show more than 400,000 clones, 90% to 97% seen once. The sequencing sample was made of naive CD4+ T cells sorted from blood. The subset: CD45RA+ positively selected. The sequence was collected from a woman in her 30s in good health. The V and J genes are TRBV4-2 and TRBJ2-5; 9 nucleotides line up with TRBD2. The J call may not be correct, given that the DNA end is closer to TRBJ2-7. CDR3 nucleotides: TGTGCCAGCAGCCAATCCGCTAGCGGGATGGGGGGCTACGAGCAGTACTTC. Amino acid sequence: CASSQSASGMGGYEQYF.